The 22 T cell receptor beta chains in this list originate from one sample, sequenced in a study of siplizumab effects on memory and regulatory T cells. The table came from immunoSEQ multiplex PCR; TCRdb's copy has only in-frame clones and leaves some out. The sample lists some 100,000 clones, about 90% occurring once. The specimen sequenced was Tregs sorted from blood. These receptors all come from a human donor in good health.

The chain carries TRBV6-1 and TRBJ1-5, with no clear D. Trimming left V 6 bases short and J 4 bases short, with 10 bases between. Germline-derived CDR1 and CDR2 are MNHNS and SASEGT. This CDR3 has 13 amino acids. CDR3 amino acids: CASSQAQNQPQHF. Here the CDR3 DNA reads TGTGCCAGCAGCCAGGCTCAAAATCAGCCCCAGCATTTT.

The genes are TRBV4-2 and TRBJ2-6; D is uncertain. The germline gives CDR1 LGHNA, CDR2 YNFKEQ. The CDR3 contains 17 residues. V gave up 1 base and J gave up 2 bases, with 12 bases separating them. The CDR3: CASSQGTGVAGANVLTF. CDR3 bases: TGTGCCAGCAGCCAAGGGACCGGCGTAGCTGGGGCCAACGTCCTGACTTTC.

The sample holds one count of this clone. This chain connects TRBV27 to TRBJ2-5, with 8 nucleotides matching TRBD2. The CDR3 covers 15 residues. The ends lost 6 bases at V and 5 bases at J; junction bases unmatched: 11. CDR1 is MNHEY, CDR2 SMNVEV, per germline (reference sequence). The CDR3, as DNA: TGTGCCAGCAGCCATGACTTCGGCGGGAGGGAGACCCAGTACTTC. Protein: CASSHDFGGRETQYF.

The chain is built from TRBV14 and TRBJ2-2; unclear D gene. The CDR3 loop spans 13 amino acids. The ends were cut back, 1 base at V and 4 bases at J, with 4 bases in the middle. Germline assignment: CDR1 SGHDN and CDR2 FVKESK. The CDR3 sequence: CASSQATTGELFF. The CDR3 DNA follows: TGTGCCAGCAGCCAAGCGACCACCGGGGAGCTGTTTTTT.

J is TRBJ2-7 and V is TRBV11-3; a possible D gene is TRBD1 (7 bases). The germline V gene has CDR1 SGHNT and CDR2 YENEEA. This CDR3 has 13 residues. V was clipped by 4 bases and J by 7 bases, with 14 bases between them. CDR3 residues: CASSSGGFGEQYF. The CDR3 DNA sequence: TGTGCCAGCAGCTCAGGGGGGTTCGGGGAGCAGTACTTC.

The V and J genes are TRBV19 and TRBJ2-1, with D perhaps TRBD2 (6 bases). The CDR3 consists of 16 residues. V was pared by 0 bases and J by 4 bases, with 13 bases between. Germline V gives CDR1 LNHDA, CDR2 SQIVND (reference sequence). In DNA form, the CDR3 reads TGTGCCAGTAGTATAGATAGCGGAAGAGTTTACAATGAGCAGTTCTTC. Translation gives CASSIDSGRVYNEQFF.

The chain uses TRBV28 and TRBJ1-3; D is uncertain. CDR3 length: 15 amino acids. Trimming stripped 3 bases from V and 0 bases from J, with 9 bases between. CDR1 and CDR2 from the germline V gene are MDHEN and SYDVKM. The CDR3 is CASSFMGYSGNTIYF. In nucleotides, the CDR3 is TGTGCCAGCAGTTTCATGGGTTACTCTGGAAACACCATATATTTT. Together with reference TRBV28 and TRBJ1-3, the CDR3 gives the full variable domain: DVKVTQSSRYLVKRTGEKVFLECVQDMDHENMFWYRQDPGLGLRLIYFSYDVKMKEKGDIPEGYSVSREKKERFSLILESASTNQTSMYLCASSFMGYSGNTIYFGEGSWLTVV.

The chain uses TRBV29-1 and TRBJ2-3; maybe TRBD1 (5 bases). V lost 3 bases and J lost 2, with 9 bases in between. The CDR3 consists of 13 residues. Germline assignment: CDR1 SQVTM and CDR2 ANQGSEA. The CDR3 reads CSVDRELTDTQYF. As DNA, the CDR3 is TGCAGCGTTGACAGGGAACTCACAGATACGCAGTATTTT.

The rearrangement uses TRBV4-1 and TRBJ2-7; 7 bases match TRBD2. The germline V gene encodes CDR1 MGHRA and CDR2 YSYEKL. This CDR3 contains 15 residues. J was trimmed by 3 bases and V by 1 base; bases with no gene match: 6. The CDR3 DNA reads TGCGCCAGCAGCCAAGTGGCTAGCGGATACTACGAGCAGTACTTC. This translates into CASSQVASGYYEQYF.

CDR3 loop: CAVQGQGPPYSGNTIYF. The CDR3 DNA reads as TGTGCCGTCCAGGGACAGGGGCCACCTTACTCTGGAAACACCATATATTTT. The chain combines TRBV10-3 with TRBJ1-3, with 10 bases lining up with TRBD1. Trimming cost V 11 bases and J 0 bases; bases outside gene matches: 13. The CDR3 totals 17 residues. The V gene's germline CDR1 is ENHRY and CDR2 SYGVKD.

This rearrangement joins TRBV7-9 to TRBJ1-1; D might be TRBD1 (5 bases). Trimming took off 3 bases at V and 0 bases at J, with 8 bases between the two ends. This CDR3 is built from 14 residues. Germline CDR1 reads SEHNR; CDR2 reads FQNEAQ (reference sequence). The CDR3 is CASSFGGVNTEAFF. CDR3 coding DNA: TGTGCCAGCAGCTTTGGGGGTGTGAACACTGAAGCTTTCTTT.

The V gene is TRBV6-4, the J gene TRBJ2-1; 8 positions match TRBD1. This CDR3 comprises 13 residues. CDR1 MRHNA and CDR2 SNTAGT come from the germline V gene. The trim removed 5 bases at V and 10 bases at J, leaving 7 bases unmatched. The CDR3: CASSPGQGREQFF. The CDR3 DNA is TGTGCCAGCAGTCCCGGACAGGGCCGGGAGCAGTTCTTC.

This chain connects TRBV6-5 to TRBJ1-2; no clear D gene. Trimming shortened V by 2 bases and J by 5 bases, and 6 bases separated the two germline ends. Germline-derived CDR1 and CDR2 are MNHEY and SVGAGI. CDR3 size: 12 residues. The CDR3 DNA reads as TGTGCCAGCAGTTACGCCGGATATGGCTACACCTTC. This codes for CASSYAGYGYTF.

This clone was seen once. V gene TRBV5-8 combines with J gene TRBJ2-6; D is unresolved. V lost 5 bases, J lost 0 bases, and 15 bases lay in between. CDR3 length equals 17 residues. Germline CDR1 SGHTS, CDR2 YDEGEE. The CDR3: CASSVGLLRSGANVLTF. The CDR3 DNA is TGTGCCAGCAGTGTCGGCCTACTCCGCTCTGGGGCCAACGTCCTGACTTTC.

The chain joins TRBV28 to TRBJ2-5; D tentatively reads TRBD1 or TRBD2 (7 bases each). Trimming took 5 bases from V and 4 from J, leaving 20 bases between them. The CDR3 totals 16 residues. From germline, CDR1 is MDHEN and CDR2 SYDVKM. This CDR3 is CASSPQIVRGGETQYF. Written as DNA, the CDR3 is TGTGCCAGCAGTCCGCAGATAGTCAGGGGGGGAGAGACCCAGTACTTC.

CDR3 bases: TGTGCCAGCAGTTTTTGGTCGCAAGGACAAGAGACCCAGTACTTC. Translation gives CASSFWSQGQETQYF. The rearrangement joins TRBV28 to TRBJ2-5; D remains unclear. Per the germline V gene, CDR1 is MDHEN and CDR2 is SYDVKM. The CDR3 consists of 15 residues. V was pared by 3 bases and J by 2 bases, with 13 bases between.

The chain links TRBV19 to TRBJ1-5; 9 bases align to TRBD1. V trimming: 6 bases; J trimming: 4 bases; junction bases outside the gene matches: 7. The CDR3 sequence is 15 residues long. Per germline, CDR1 LNHDA and CDR2 SQIVND (reference sequence). CDR3 loop: CASSTHGTGNQPQHF. In DNA form, the CDR3 reads TGTGCCAGTAGCACGCACGGGACAGGGAATCAGCCCCAGCATTTT.

This clone appeared a few times. This chain links TRBV19 with TRBJ2-7, with 10 bases lining up with TRBD1. CDR1 and CDR2 from the germline V gene are LNHDA and SQIVND (reference sequence). Trimming removed 5 bases from V and 7 bases from J; junction bases left unmatched: 11. The CDR3 sequence is 15 residues long. The CDR3 DNA follows: TGTGCCAGTAGTTTCCGACAGGGGGCATTGAGGGAGCAGTACTTC. Translating it yields CASSFRQGALREQYF.

V and J are TRBV2 and TRBJ1-3; D is uncertain. CDR1 and CDR2 from the germline V gene are SNHLY and FYNNEI. The V end was cut by 3 bases, the J end by 2 bases, with 5 bases between. CDR3 length: 13 residues. This CDR3 reads CASSEAPGNTIYF. CDR3 nucleotides: TGTGCCAGCAGTGAGGCACCTGGAAACACCATATATTTT.

The chain joins TRBV7-6 to TRBJ1-4; TRBD1 matches 9 bases. V dropped 2 bases and J dropped 7; count of bases not matched to a gene: 5. The CDR3 totals 15 residues. From germline, CDR1 is SGHVS and CDR2 FNYEAQ. The CDR3 region has the DNA TGTGCCAGCAGCTTACTTGGGACAGGGAGTGAAAAACTGTTTTTT. Translated: CASSLLGTGSEKLFF.

This chain joins TRBV12-5 and TRBJ2-3, with 10 bases aligning to TRBD2. CDR3 length: 16 amino acids. The ends lost 2 bases at V and 4 bases at J; junction bases unmatched: 6. Germline assignment: CDR1 LGHNT and CDR2 FRNRAP. The CDR3 sequence is CASGLWLAGVPDTQYF. The CDR3 DNA is TGTGCTAGTGGTTTGTGGCTAGCGGGAGTTCCAGATACGCAGTATTTT.

V usage is TRBV19 and J usage is TRBJ2-7; possibly TRBD2 for D (5 bases). The V end was cut by 6 bases, the J end by 2 bases, with 8 bases between. The CDR3 is made up of 12 amino acids. Germline-derived CDR1 and CDR2 are LNHDA and SQIVND (reference sequence). The CDR3 protein is CASSPGTYEQYF. DNA for the CDR3: TGTGCCAGTAGCCCCGGGACCTACGAGCAGTACTTC.